A single sample gave rise to the 20 T cell receptor beta chains below, sequenced in a study of shared clonotypes between healthy human individuals. Here immunoSEQ multiplex PCR was the method, and the copy in TCRdb shows in-frame clones only, minus some. The data show some 1.4 million clones, roughly 96% seen once. Material: naive CD4+ T cells sorted from blood. Subset: CD45RA+ positively selected. These receptors all stem from a man aged 25-45 years in good health.

As DNA, the CDR3 is TGCGCCAGCAGCCGGTGGACTAGCGCCTCCTACAATGAGCAGTTCTTC. Amino acid sequence: CASSRWTSASYNEQFF. This sequence joins TRBV5-1 and TRBJ2-1, with 9 bases identical to TRBD2. The CDR3 has 16 amino acids. Germline loops: CDR1 SGHRS, CDR2 YFSETQ. The V segment lost 4 bases and the J segment 0 bases; nucleotides outside the gene matches: 5.

The V gene is TRBV19, the J gene TRBJ2-7; D uncertain. Germline CDR1 and CDR2: LNHDA and SQIVND (reference sequence). V lost 9 bases and J lost 3, with 12 bases in between. The CDR3 loop spans 12 amino acids. CDR3 amino acids: CARGLGGYEQYF. In DNA, the CDR3 is TGTGCCAGAGGGCTTGGTGGCTACGAGCAGTACTTC.

The chain is built from TRBV5-4 and TRBJ1-2; a weak D match, TRBD1 (5 bases). The CDR3 runs to 14 residues. The ends were cut back, 6 bases at V and 4 bases at J, with 16 bases in the middle. In germline, CDR1 is SGHNT, CDR2 YYREEE (reference sequence). CDR3 loop: CASKGRGELYGYTF. CDR3 DNA sequence: TGTGCCAGCAAGGGTCGGGGGGAACTCTATGGCTACACCTTC.

The chain links TRBV10-3 to TRBJ2-3, with D tentatively TRBD1 (6 bases). V was cut by 5 bases and J by 0 bases, with 15 bases left in between. The CDR3 is 16 amino acids. The germline CDR1 and CDR2 sequences are ENHRY and SYGVKD. The CDR3 nucleotides read TGTGCCATCAGTCCGACCAACAGGGTGAGCACAGATACGCAGTATTTT. Amino acid sequence: CAISPTNRVSTDTQYF.

The chain carries TRBV7-9 and TRBJ2-5; TRBD2 agrees at 7 bases. The CDR3 runs 15 residues. Germline CDR1 SEHNR, CDR2 FQNEAQ (reference sequence). J lost 4 bases, V lost 2 bases, and 7 bases had no gene match. For the CDR3, the DNA is TGTGCCAGCAGCTTATGGGAAGTAGCGGGAGAGACCCAGTACTTC. It encodes CASSLWEVAGETQYF.

The V call is TRBV28, the J call TRBJ2-6; perhaps TRBD2 as D (6 bases). CDR3 length: 18 residues. Per the germline V gene, CDR1 is MDHEN and CDR2 is SYDVKM. V was shortened by 3 bases and J by 0 bases, with 15 bases between the two germline ends. DNA for the CDR3: TGTGCCAGCAGTTTTCCCTCGGGACTCGGCTCTGGGGCCAACGTCCTGACTTTC. It is translated as CASSFPSGLGSGANVLTF. The complete variable domain, with remaining parts taken from reference TRBV28 and TRBJ2-6, reads DVKVTQSSRYLVKRTGEKVFLECVQDMDHENMFWYRQDPGLGLRLIYFSYDVKMKEKGDIPEGYSVSREKKERFSLILESASTNQTSMYLCASSFPSGLGSGANVLTFGAGSRLTVL.

The rearrangement uses TRBV9 and TRBJ2-5; D unresolved. Trimming took off 3 bases at V and 4 bases at J, with 13 bases between the two ends. This CDR3 has 14 residues. Germline V gene data show CDR1 as SGDLS and CDR2 as YYNGEE. The CDR3 coding sequence is TGTGCCAGCAGCGGAACAGTGACCCCAGAGACCCAGTACTTC. Protein sequence: CASSGTVTPETQYF. The full variable domain, rest sourced from reference TRBV9 and TRBJ2-5, is DSGVTQTPKHLITATGQRVTLRCSPRSGDLSVYWYQQSLDQGLQFLIQYYNGEERAKGNILERFSAQQFPDLHSELNLSSLELGDSALYFCASSGTVTPETQYFGPGTRLLVL.

The CDR3 bases are TGTGCCAGCTCTCAGTTAGCGGGAGAGTACAATGAGCAGTTCTTC. This sequence encodes CASSQLAGEYNEQFF. V is TRBV18 and J is TRBJ2-1; 9 bases map to TRBD2. CDR3 length: 15 residues. Per the germline V gene, CDR1 is KGHSH and CDR2 is LQKENI. V lost 6 bases to trimming and J lost 4 bases; unmatched junction nucleotides: 7.

This clone has only one observation. CDR3 DNA: TGTGCCAGCAGCTTGGCGGCAGGGGTCGGCACCGGGGAGCTGTTTTTT. It translates to CASSLAAGVGTGELFF. The chain links TRBV5-8 to TRBJ2-2, with D possibly being TRBD1 (6 bases). The ends were cut back, 0 bases at V and 4 bases at J, with 13 bases in the middle. The CDR3 loop spans 16 amino acids. The germline gives CDR1 SGHTS, CDR2 YDEGEE. Full variable domain (missing parts from reference TRBV5-8 and TRBJ2-2): EAGVTQSPTHLIKTRGQQATLRCSPISGHTSVYWYQQALGLGLQFLLWYDEGEERNRGNFPPRFSGRQFPNYSSELNVNALELEDSALYLCASSLAAGVGTGELFFGEGSRLTVL.

The sample holds one count of this clone. This sequence joins TRBV5-1 and TRBJ2-6; 8 bases are shared with TRBD1. After removal of 4 bases from V and 1 base from J, the junction contained 13 bases not matched to a gene. Looked up from germline, CDR1 is SGHRS and CDR2 is YFSETQ. The CDR3 is 19 amino acids. Here the CDR3 DNA reads TGCGCCAGCAGCGACGGCCCAAGGGACAGGCCGTCTGGGGCCAACGTCCTGACTTTC. This gives the protein CASSDGPRDRPSGANVLTF.

The rearrangement uses TRBV29-1 and TRBJ1-1; the match to TRBD1 covers 7 bases. Germline CDR1 reads SQVTM; CDR2 reads ANQGSEA. The CDR3 totals 13 residues. V dropped 6 bases and J dropped 4; count of bases not matched to a gene: 8. The CDR3 reads CSVGKTGSTEAFF. The CDR3 nucleotides read TGCAGCGTAGGGAAGACAGGGAGCACTGAAGCTTTCTTT.

This rearrangement joins TRBV5-4 to TRBJ2-7, with D perhaps TRBD1 (6 bases). The CDR3 totals 13 residues. V shed 3 bases and J shed 6 bases, with 13 bases lying between them. Germline loops: CDR1 SGHNT, CDR2 YYREEE (reference sequence). The CDR3 loop is CASSSTGFFEQYF. For the CDR3, the DNA is TGTGCCAGCAGCTCCACAGGGTTCTTCGAGCAGTACTTC.

The V and J genes are TRBV27 and TRBJ2-7; 8 nucleotides agree with TRBD1. Germline assignment: CDR1 MNHEY and CDR2 SMNVEV (reference sequence). The CDR3 has 18 amino acids. V lost 2 bases to trimming and J lost 0 bases; unmatched junction nucleotides: 12. The CDR3 DNA is TGTGCCAGCAGTTTAAACCCAGGGACAGGTCCTAGCTCCTACGAGCAGTACTTC. Its protein is CASSLNPGTGPSSYEQYF.

The count of this clone is one. The chain has TRBV27 and TRBJ2-5; D not certain. The CDR3 sequence is 14 residues long. Per germline, CDR1 MNHEY and CDR2 SMNVEV (reference sequence). Trimming removed 5 bases at V and 4 bases at J, with 14 bases between. The CDR3 reads CASSIRPFRETQYF. The CDR3 nucleotides are TGTGCCAGCAGTATTAGGCCCTTTCGAGAGACCCAGTACTTC.

The chain is built from TRBV6-1 and TRBJ2-1; no firm D call. With 6 bases removed from V and 3 bases from J, the gap between germline ends came to 12 bases. This CDR3 spans 14 amino acids. Germline lookup yields CDR1 MNHNS and CDR2 SASEGT. CDR3 protein: CASSFGPDYNEQFF. The CDR3, as DNA: TGTGCCAGCAGCTTTGGACCCGACTACAATGAGCAGTTCTTC.

The chain joins TRBV19 to TRBJ2-2; 11 nucleotides align to TRBD2. The junction had 8 bases not matched to a gene; V was cut back by 1 base and J by 4 bases. The CDR3 is 18 residues long. Germline CDR1 is LNHDA and CDR2 is SQIVND (reference sequence). As DNA, the CDR3 is TGTGCCAGTAGTATAGTTGGGACTAGCGGTATGGGCACCGGGGAGCTGTTTTTT. Amino acid sequence: CASSIVGTSGMGTGELFF.

This sequence joins TRBV13 and TRBJ2-7, with D perhaps given as TRBD1 or TRBD2 (6 bases each). Germline V gene data show CDR1 as PRHDT and CDR2 as FYEKMQ (reference sequence). The CDR3 is made up of 15 amino acids. Between the trimmed V and J ends, which lost 1 base and 3 bases, there was a span of 13 bases. CDR3 in amino acids: CASSLVTGALYEQYF. Written as DNA, the CDR3 is TGTGCCAGCAGCTTAGTGACGGGGGCCCTCTACGAGCAGTACTTC.

The chain links TRBV7-8 to TRBJ2-1; the D gene is possibly TRBD1 (6 bases). Germline loops: CDR1 SGHVS, CDR2 FQNEAQ. Trimming took off 1 base at V and 7 bases at J, with 8 bases between the two ends. The CDR3 is 13 residues long. CDR3 loop: CASSLDRANEQFF. In nucleotides, the CDR3 is TGTGCCAGCAGCTTAGACAGGGCTAATGAGCAGTTCTTC. Full variable domain (outside the CDR3, taken from reference TRBV7-8 and TRBJ2-1): GAGVSQSPRYKVAKRGQDVALRCDPISGHVSLFWYQQALGQGPEFLTYFQNEAQLDKSGLPSDRFFAERPEGSVSTLKIQRTQQEDSAVYLCASSLDRANEQFFGPGTRLTVL.

V usage is TRBV14 and J usage is TRBJ1-4, with D possibly TRBD1 on 6 matching bases. Germline CDR1 SGHDN, CDR2 FVKESK. This CDR3 spans 15 amino acids. The V and J ends lost 4 bases and 1 base respectively, with 10 bases between them. In DNA, the CDR3 is TGTGCCAGCAGCCTGCTACAGGGAACTAATGAAAAACTGTTTTTT. It yields the protein CASSLLQGTNEKLFF.

DNA of the CDR3: TGTGCCAGCAGCTTCCCCACCCCAGGGGCTTTCTTT. This sequence encodes CASSFPTPGAFF. V usage is TRBV5-8 and J usage is TRBJ1-1; TRBD1 is a possible D gene (5 bases). V dropped 2 bases and J dropped 11 bases, with 13 bases sitting between them. Germline V gene data show CDR1 as SGHTS and CDR2 as YDEGEE. The CDR3 covers 12 residues.